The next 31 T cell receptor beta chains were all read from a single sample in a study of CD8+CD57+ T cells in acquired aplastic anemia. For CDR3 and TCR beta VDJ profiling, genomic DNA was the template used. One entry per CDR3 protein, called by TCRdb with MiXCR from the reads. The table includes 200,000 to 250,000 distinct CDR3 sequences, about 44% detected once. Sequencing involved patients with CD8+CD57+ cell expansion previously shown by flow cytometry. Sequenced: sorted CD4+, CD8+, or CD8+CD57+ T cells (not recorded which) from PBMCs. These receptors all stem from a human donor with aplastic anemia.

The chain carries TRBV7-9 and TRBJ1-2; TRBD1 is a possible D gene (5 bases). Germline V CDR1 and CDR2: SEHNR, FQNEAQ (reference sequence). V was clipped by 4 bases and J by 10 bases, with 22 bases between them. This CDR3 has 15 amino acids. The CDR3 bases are TGTGCCAGCAGCTCCAAACTAGCGGGAGGGGATGACTACACCTTC. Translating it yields CASSSKLAGGDDYTF.

CDR3 residues: CSAPGTANLPNYGYTF. The DNA of the CDR3 is TGCAGTGCCCCGGGGACAGCAAACCTCCCTAACTATGGCTACACCTTC. The chain is built from TRBV20-1 and TRBJ1-2; TRBD1 aligns across 7 bases. The germline V gene has CDR1 DFQATT and CDR2 SNEGSKA (reference sequence). The CDR3 has 16 residues. Unmatched junction bases numbered 13, after V lost 6 bases and J lost 0 bases.

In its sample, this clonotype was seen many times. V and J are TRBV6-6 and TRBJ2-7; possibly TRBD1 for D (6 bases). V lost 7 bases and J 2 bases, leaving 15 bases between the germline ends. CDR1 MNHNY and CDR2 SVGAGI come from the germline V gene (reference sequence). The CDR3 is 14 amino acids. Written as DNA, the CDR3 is TGTGCCAGCATGGGACAATGGGAACCCTACGAGCAGTACTTC. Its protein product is CASMGQWEPYEQYF.

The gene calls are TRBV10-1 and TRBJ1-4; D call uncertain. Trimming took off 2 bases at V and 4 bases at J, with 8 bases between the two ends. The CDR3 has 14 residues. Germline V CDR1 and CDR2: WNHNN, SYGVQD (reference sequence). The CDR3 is CASSETDNNEKLFF. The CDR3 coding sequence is TGCGCCAGCAGTGAGACAGACAATAATGAAAAACTGTTTTTT.

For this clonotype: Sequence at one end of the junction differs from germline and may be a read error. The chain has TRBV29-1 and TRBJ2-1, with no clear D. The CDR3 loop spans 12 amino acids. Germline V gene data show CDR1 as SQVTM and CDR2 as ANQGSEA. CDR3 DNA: TGCAGCGTTGATCAGGCGCAGGCGAAGCAGTCCTTC. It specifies CSVDQAQAKQSF.

CDR3 loop: CASSLKGSIQPQHF. CDR3 DNA sequence: TGTGCCAGCAGTTTAAAAGGGTCTATTCAGCCCCAGCATTTT. V usage is TRBV27 and J usage is TRBJ1-5; D ambiguous. Trimming cost V 2 bases and J 6 bases, with 11 bases left between them. The V gene's germline CDR1 is MNHEY and CDR2 SMNVEV (reference sequence). There are 14 residues in the CDR3.

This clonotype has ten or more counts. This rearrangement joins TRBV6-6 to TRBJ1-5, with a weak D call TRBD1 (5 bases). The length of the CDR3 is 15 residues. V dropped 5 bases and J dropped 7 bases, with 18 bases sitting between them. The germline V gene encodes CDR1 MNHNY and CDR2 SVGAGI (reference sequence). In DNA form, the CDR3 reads TGTGCCAGCAGTCATTTCAGGGACCAGGACCAGCCCCAGCATTTT. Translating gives CASSHFRDQDQPQHF.

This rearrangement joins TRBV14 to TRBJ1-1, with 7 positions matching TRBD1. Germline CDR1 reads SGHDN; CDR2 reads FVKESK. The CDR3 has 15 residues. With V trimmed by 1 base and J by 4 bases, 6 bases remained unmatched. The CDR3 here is CASSQATGVVTEAFF. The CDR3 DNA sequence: TGTGCCAGCAGCCAAGCCACAGGGGTGGTCACTGAAGCTTTCTTT.

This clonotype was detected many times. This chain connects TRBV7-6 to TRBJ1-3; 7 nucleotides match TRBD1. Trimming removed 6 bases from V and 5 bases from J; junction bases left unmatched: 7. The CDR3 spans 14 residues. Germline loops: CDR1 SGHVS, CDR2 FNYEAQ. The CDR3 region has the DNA TGTGCCAGCAGTATGACAGGGAGAAGAAACACCATATATTTT. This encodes CASSMTGRRNTIYF. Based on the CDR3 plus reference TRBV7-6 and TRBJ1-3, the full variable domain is GAGVSQSPRYKVTKRGQDVALRCDPISGHVSLYWYRQALGQGPEFLTYFNYEAQQDKSGLPNDRFSAERPEGSISTLTIQRTEQRDSAMYRCASSMTGRRNTIYFGEGSWLTVV.

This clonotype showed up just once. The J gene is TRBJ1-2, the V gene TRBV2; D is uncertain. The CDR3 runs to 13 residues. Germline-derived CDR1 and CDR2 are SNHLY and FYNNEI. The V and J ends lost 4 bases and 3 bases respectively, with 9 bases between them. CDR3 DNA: TGTGCCAGCAGTGTACAGAACTACTATGGCTACACCTTC. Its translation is CASSVQNYYGYTF.

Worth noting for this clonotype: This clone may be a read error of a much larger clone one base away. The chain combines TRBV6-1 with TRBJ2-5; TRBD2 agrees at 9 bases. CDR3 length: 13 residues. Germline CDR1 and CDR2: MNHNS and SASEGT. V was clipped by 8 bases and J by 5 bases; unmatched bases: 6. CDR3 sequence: CASDVGLAETQYF. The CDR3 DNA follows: TGTGCCAGCGACGTAGGACTAGCGGAGACCCAGTACTTC.

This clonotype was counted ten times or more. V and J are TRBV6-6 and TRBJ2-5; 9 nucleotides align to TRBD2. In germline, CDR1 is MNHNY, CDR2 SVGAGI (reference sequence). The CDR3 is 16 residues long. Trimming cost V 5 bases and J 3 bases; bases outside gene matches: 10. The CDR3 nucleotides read TGTGCCAGCAGTCCGCGGGAGGGCGCAAAAGAAGAGACCCAGTACTTC. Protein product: CASSPREGAKEETQYF.

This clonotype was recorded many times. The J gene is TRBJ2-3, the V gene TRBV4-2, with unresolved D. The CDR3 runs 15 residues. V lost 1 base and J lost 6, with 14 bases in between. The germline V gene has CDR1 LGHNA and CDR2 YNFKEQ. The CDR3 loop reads CASSQGKGSRDTQYF. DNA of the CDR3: TGTGCCAGCAGCCAAGGGAAGGGTTCGCGGGATACGCAGTATTTT.

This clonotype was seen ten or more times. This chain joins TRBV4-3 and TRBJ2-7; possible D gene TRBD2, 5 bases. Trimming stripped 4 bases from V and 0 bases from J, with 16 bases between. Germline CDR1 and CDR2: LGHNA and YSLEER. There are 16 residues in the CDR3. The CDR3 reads CASSRNRDPNSYEQYF. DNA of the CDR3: TGCGCCAGCAGCCGGAACCGGGATCCTAACTCCTACGAGCAGTACTTC.

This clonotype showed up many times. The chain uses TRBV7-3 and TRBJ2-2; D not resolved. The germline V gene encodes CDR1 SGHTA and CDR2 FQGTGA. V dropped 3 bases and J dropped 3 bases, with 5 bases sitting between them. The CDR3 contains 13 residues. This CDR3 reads CASSFRYTGELFF. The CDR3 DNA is TGTGCCAGCAGCTTTCGGTACACCGGGGAGCTGTTTTTT. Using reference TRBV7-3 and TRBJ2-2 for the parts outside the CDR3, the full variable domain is GAGVSQTPSNKVTEKGKYVELRCDPISGHTALYWYRQSLGQGPEFLIYFQGTGAADDSGLPNDRFFAVRPEGSVSTLKIQRTERGDSAVYLCASSFRYTGELFFGEGSRLTVL.

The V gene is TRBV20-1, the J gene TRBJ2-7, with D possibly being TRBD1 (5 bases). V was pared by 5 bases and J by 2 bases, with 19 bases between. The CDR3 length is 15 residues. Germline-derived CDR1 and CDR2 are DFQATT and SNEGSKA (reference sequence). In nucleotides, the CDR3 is TGCAGTGCTGACCAATCGGACACCAGCCCCTACGAGCAGTACTTC. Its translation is CSADQSDTSPYEQYF.

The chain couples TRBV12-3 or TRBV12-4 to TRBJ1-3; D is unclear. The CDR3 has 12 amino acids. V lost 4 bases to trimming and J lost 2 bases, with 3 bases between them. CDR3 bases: TGTGCCAGCAGTTATGCTGGAAACACCATATATTTT. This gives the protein CASSYAGNTIYF.

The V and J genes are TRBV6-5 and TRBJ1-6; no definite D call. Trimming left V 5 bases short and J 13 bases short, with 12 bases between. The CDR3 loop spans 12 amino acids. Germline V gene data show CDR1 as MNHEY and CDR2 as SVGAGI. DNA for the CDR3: TGTGCCAGCAGTATAGGAGGAACCCCCCTCCACTTT. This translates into CASSIGGTPLHF.

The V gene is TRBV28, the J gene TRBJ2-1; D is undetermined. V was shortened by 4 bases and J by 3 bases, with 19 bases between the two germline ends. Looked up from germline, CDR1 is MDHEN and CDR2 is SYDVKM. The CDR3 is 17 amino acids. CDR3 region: CASSSHRIGGNYNEQFF. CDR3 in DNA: TGTGCCAGCAGTTCCCATCGGATTGGCGGAAACTACAATGAGCAGTTCTTC.

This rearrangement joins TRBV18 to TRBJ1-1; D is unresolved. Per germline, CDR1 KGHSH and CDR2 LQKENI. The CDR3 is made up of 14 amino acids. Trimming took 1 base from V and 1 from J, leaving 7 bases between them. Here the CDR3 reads CASSPLRRNTEAFF. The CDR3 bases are TGTGCCAGCTCACCACTTCGCAGGAACACTGAAGCTTTCTTT.

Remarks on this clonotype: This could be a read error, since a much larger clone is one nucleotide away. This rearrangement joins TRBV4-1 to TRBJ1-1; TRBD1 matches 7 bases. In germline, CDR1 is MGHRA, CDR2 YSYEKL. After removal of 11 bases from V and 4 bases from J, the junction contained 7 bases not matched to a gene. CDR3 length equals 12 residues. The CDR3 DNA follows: TGCGCCGCAGGGGGGGTGGGCACTGAAGCTTTCTTT. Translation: CAAGGVGTEAFF.

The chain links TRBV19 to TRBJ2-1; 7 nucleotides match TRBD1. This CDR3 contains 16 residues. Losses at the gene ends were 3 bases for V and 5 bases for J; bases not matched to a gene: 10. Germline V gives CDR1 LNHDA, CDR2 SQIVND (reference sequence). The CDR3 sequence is CASSIKGAAGNNEQFF. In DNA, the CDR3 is TGTGCCAGTAGTATTAAGGGGGCCGCCGGAAACAATGAGCAGTTCTTC.

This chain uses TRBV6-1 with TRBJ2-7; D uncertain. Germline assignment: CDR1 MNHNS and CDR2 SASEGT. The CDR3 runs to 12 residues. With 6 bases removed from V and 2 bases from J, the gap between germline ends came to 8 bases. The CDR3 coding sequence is TGTGCCAGCAGAATACAAGCCTACGAGCAGTACTTC. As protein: CASRIQAYEQYF.

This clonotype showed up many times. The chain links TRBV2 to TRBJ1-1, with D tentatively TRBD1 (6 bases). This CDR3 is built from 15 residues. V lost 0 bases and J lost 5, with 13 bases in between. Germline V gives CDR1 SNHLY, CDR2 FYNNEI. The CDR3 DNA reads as TGTGCCAGCAGTGAAGCGCAGGGGCGGGGGACTGAAGCTTTCTTT. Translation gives CASSEAQGRGTEAFF. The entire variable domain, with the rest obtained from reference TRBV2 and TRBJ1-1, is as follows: EPEVTQTPSHQVTQMGQEVILRCVPISNHLYFYWYRQILGQKVEFLVSFYNNEISEKSEIFDDQFSVERPDGSNFTLKIRSTKLEDSAMYFCASSEAQGRGTEAFFGQGTRLTVV.

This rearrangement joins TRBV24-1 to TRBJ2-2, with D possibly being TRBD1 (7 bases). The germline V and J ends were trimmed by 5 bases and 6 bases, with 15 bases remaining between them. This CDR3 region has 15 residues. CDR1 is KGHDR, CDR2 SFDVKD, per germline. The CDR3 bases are TGTGCCACCAGTGTGGAGGGGGCGAATGCCGGGGAGCTGTTTTTT. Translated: CATSVEGANAGELFF.

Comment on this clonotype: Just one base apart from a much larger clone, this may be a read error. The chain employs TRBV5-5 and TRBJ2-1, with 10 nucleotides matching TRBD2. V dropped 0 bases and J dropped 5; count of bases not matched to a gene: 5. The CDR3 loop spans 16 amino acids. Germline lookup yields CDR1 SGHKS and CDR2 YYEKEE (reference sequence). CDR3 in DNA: TGTGCCAGCAGCTTGGGACTAGCGGGCGGGCACAATGAGCAGTTCTTC. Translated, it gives CASSLGLAGGHNEQFF.

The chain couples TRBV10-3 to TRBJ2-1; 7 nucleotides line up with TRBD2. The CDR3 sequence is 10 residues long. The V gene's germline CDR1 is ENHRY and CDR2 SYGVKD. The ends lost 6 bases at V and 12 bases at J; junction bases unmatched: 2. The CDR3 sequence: CAISRTRQFF. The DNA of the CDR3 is TGTGCCATCAGCCGGACTAGGCAGTTCTTC.

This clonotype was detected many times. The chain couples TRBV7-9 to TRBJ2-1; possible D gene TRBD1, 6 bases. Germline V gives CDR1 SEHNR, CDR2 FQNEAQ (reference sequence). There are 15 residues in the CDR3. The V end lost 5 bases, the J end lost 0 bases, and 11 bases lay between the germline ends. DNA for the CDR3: TGTGCCAGCAGCAACACAGGGAGCTCCTACAATGAGCAGTTCTTC. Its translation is CASSNTGSSYNEQFF. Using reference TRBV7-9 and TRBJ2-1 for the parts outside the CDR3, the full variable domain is DTGVSQNPRHKITKRGQNVTFRCDPISEHNRLYWYRQTLGQGPEFLTYFQNEAQLEKSRLLSDRFSAERPKGSFSTLEIQRTEQGDSAMYLCASSNTGSSYNEQFFGPGTRLTVL.

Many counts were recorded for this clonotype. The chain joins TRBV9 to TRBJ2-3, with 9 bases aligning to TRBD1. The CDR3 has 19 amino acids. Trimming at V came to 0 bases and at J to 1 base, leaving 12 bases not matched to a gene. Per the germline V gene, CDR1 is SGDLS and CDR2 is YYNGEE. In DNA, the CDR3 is TGTGCCAGCAGCGTAGTGGGCGTAGGGACAGGGTCTGGCACAGATACGCAGTATTTT. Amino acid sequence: CASSVVGVGTGSGTDTQYF.

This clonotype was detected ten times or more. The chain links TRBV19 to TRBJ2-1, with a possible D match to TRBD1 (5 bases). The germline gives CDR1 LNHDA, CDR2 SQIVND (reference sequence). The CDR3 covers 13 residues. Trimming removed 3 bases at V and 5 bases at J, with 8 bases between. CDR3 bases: TGTGCCAGTAGTATTTCACAGGACAATGAGCAGTTCTTC. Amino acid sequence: CASSISQDNEQFF.

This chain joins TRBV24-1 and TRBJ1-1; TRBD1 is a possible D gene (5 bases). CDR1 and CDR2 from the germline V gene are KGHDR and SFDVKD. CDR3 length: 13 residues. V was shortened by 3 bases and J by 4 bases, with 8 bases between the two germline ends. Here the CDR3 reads CATSDGGTTEAFF. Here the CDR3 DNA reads TGTGCCACCAGTGATGGGGGAACCACTGAAGCTTTCTTT.